This is a list of T cell receptor beta chains from one sample in a study of control samples from healthy donors and cancer patients. Profiled with immunoSEQ multiplex PCR; TCRdb holds only in-frame clones, not every one. The profile shows under 70,000 clones, 90% of them singletons. The material sequenced was PBMCs. All receptors come from a woman aged 45-65 years with colorectal cancer. The CDR3 runs from the conserved cysteine through the conserved F or W. Each record gives: CDR3 DNA, CDR3 protein, clone size, J gene, V gene, D gene. The D gene is left open where the match is weak. A row's size may be missing; if present it is once, few, many or a size class.

TGCGCCAGCAGCTTTATATTGGGATTACAGTACAATGAGCAGTTCTTC | CASSFILGLQYNEQFF | - | TRBJ2-1 | TRBV5-1 | -
TGTGCCAGCAGTCGAGGACAGTACACCGGGGAGCTGTTTTTT | CASSRGQYTGELFF | - | TRBJ2-2 | TRBV6-5 | -
TGTGCCAGCAGCCCGGGACCTTATAATTCACCCCTCCACTTT | CASSPGPYNSPLHF | - | TRBJ1-6 | TRBV5-5 | -
TGTGCCAGCAGCCCACGCGACGCCTCTGGAAACACCATATATTTT | CASSPRDASGNTIYF | - | TRBJ1-3 | TRBV7-8 | -
TGTGCCAGTAGCTTGAACGGGGCTAGCGGAATCGGAGATACGCAGTATTTT | CASSLNGASGIGDTQYF | - | TRBJ2-3 | TRBV19 | TRBD2
TGTGCCAGCAGCGCCGGGGGGGGCGAGCAGTACTTC | CASSAGGGEQYF | - | TRBJ2-7 | TRBV9 | TRBD2
TGTGCCAGCAGTGAAGATGACCGGGATGAAGCTTTCTTT | CASSEDDRDEAFF | - | TRBJ1-1 | TRBV2 | -
TGTGCCTGGGACAAGAGTGGGGGAACTGAAGCTTTCTTT | CAWDKSGGTEAFF | - | TRBJ1-1 | TRBV30 | -
TGTGCCACCAGTGAGACGGGACAGGGGGGCTACAATGAGCAGTTCTTC | CATSETGQGGYNEQFF | - | TRBJ2-1 | TRBV24-1 | TRBD1
TGTGCCAGCAGCCGAAAACTACCCGACAGGGAGGCTTTCTTT | CASSRKLPDREAFF | - | TRBJ1-1 | TRBV6-5 | TRBD1
TGTGCCAGTAGTCCCCGACAGGTATCTCCGGTGGATACGCAGTATTTT | CASSPRQVSPVDTQYF | - | TRBJ2-3 | TRBV19 | -
TGTGCCAGCATGGCAGCGAACACTGAAGCTTTCTTT | CASMAANTEAFF | once | TRBJ1-1 | TRBV28 | -
TGTGCCAGCAGTAAGATGACAGCCCAAGAGACCCAGTACTTC | CASSKMTAQETQYF | - | TRBJ2-5 | TRBV27 | -
TGCGCCAGCAGCTTGGGGCAGGGTGGGAATGAGCAGTTCTTC | CASSLGQGGNEQFF | - | TRBJ2-1 | TRBV5-1 | -
TGTGCCAGCAGCCCCGGACTAGCGGGAGATGAGCAGTTCTTC | CASSPGLAGDEQFF | few | TRBJ2-1 | TRBV7-3 | TRBD2
TGTGCCAGCAGCGGAGAGCGGGAGGGCCTGGTTACGCAGTATTTT | CASSGEREGLVTQYF | - | TRBJ2-3 | TRBV9 | TRBD2
TGTGCCAGCTCACCATCCGGGTTCTCCTACAATGAGCAGTTCTTC | CASSPSGFSYNEQFF | - | TRBJ2-1 | TRBV18 | -
TGTGCCAGCAGTTCCCCGTCACAGGCCTACGAGCAGTACTTC | CASSSPSQAYEQYF | - | TRBJ2-7 | TRBV28 | -
TGCGCCAGCAGCTTGACCTCGGACAGTTTCTATGGCTACACCTTC | CASSLTSDSFYGYTF | - | TRBJ1-2 | TRBV5-1 | -
TGCAGTGCTAGTTCCCTAGCGGGAGTGCACGAGCAGTACTTC | CSASSLAGVHEQYF | - | TRBJ2-7 | TRBV20-1 | TRBD2
TGTGCCAGCAGTTCCCGGACAGGCCTTAAGGGGGATACGCAGTATTTT | CASSSRTGLKGDTQYF | - | TRBJ2-3 | TRBV6-5 | TRBD1
TGTGCCAGCAGCGTATGGGGGAGCGATTCTAGCACAGATACGCAGTATTTT | CASSVWGSDSSTDTQYF | - | TRBJ2-3 | TRBV9 | -
TGTGCTAGTGGCCCGGGACAGCTTGAAAAACTGTTTTTT | CASGPGQLEKLFF | - | TRBJ1-4 | TRBV12-5 | TRBD1
TGTGCCAGCTCACAACGGGACGCCGCATCCTACGAGCAGTACTTC | CASSQRDAASYEQYF | - | TRBJ2-7 | TRBV18 | -
TGTGCCAGCAGTTACTCTGGGAAGAGGGATGAAAAACTGTTTTTT | CASSYSGKRDEKLFF | - | TRBJ1-4 | TRBV6-2/TRBV6-3 | -
TGCGCCAGCAGTCAACTCGTGCTGGAGACCCAGTACTTC | CASSQLVLETQYF | few | TRBJ2-5 | TRBV23-1 | -
TGTGCCAGCAGCGCGGGTCCACAGGGGGGCACTGAAGCTTTCTTT | CASSAGPQGGTEAFF | - | TRBJ1-1 | TRBV2 | TRBD1
TGTGCCAGCAGTGAACGGCGGACCGGGGGTACGCAGTATTTT | CASSERRTGGTQYF | once | TRBJ2-3 | TRBV2 | -